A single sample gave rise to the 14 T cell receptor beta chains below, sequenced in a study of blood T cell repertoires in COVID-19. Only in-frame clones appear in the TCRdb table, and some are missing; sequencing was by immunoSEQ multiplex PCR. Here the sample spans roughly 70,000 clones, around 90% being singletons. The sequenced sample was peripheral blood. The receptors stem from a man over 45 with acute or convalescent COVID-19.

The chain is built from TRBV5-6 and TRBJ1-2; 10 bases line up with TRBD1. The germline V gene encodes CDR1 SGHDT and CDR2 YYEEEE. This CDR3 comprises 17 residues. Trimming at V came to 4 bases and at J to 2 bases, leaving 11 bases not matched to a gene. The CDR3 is CASSTLRDRGRNYGYTF. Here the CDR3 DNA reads TGTGCCAGCAGCACGCTACGCGACAGGGGGCGAAACTATGGCTACACCTTC.

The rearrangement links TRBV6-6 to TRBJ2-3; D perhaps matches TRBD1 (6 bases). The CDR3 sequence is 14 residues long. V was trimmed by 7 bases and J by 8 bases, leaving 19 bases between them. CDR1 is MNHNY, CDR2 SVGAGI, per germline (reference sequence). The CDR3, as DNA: TGTGCCAGCACGCGAGCAGGGGCGGGCGCTACGCAGTATTTT. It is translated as CASTRAGAGATQYF.

The DNA for the CDR3 is TGTGCCAGCAGTTTATTTAACAATCAGCCCCAGCATTTT. Its protein product is CASSLFNNQPQHF. This chain links TRBV27 with TRBJ1-5; D is undetermined. Looked up from germline, CDR1 is MNHEY and CDR2 is SMNVEV (reference sequence). The CDR3 contains 13 residues. Between the trimmed V and J ends, which lost 1 base and 3 bases, there was a span of 4 bases.

DNA of the CDR3: TGTGCCAGCTCACCACAGGCTAGGGACAGGGGAAGGAACACTGAAGCTTTCTTT. Its protein is CASSPQARDRGRNTEAFF. The V gene is TRBV18, the J gene TRBJ1-1, with 10 positions matching TRBD1. Germline CDR1 reads KGHSH; CDR2 reads LQKENI. Trimming at V came to 1 base and at J to 1 base, leaving 9 bases not matched to a gene. There are 18 residues in the CDR3.

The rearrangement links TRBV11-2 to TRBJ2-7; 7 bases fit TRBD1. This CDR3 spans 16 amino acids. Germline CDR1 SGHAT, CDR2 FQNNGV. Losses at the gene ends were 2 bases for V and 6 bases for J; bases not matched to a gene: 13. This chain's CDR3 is CASSLRPRTGELEQYF. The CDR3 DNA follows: TGTGCCAGCAGCTTAAGGCCCCGAACAGGGGAACTCGAGCAGTACTTC.

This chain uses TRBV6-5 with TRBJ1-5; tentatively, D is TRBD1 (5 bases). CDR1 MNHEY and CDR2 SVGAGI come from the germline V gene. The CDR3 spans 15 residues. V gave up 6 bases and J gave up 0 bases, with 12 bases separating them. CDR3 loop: CASRSQDTSNQPQHF. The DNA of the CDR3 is TGTGCCAGCAGGTCCCAGGACACTAGCAATCAGCCCCAGCATTTT.

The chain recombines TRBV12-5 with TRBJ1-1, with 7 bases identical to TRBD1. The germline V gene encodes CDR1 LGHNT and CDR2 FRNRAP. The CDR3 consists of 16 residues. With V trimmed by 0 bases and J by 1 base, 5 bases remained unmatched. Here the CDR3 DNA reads TGTGCTAGTGGTTTGGTGCAGGGGGTCAGGAACACTGAAGCTTTCTTT. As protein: CASGLVQGVRNTEAFF.

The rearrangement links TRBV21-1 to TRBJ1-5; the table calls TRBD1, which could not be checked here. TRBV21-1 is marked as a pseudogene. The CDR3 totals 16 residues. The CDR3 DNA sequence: TGTGCCAGCAGCAAACGGGAGGCAGGGGGCTGTCAGCCCCAGCATTTT. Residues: CASSKREAGGCQPQHF.

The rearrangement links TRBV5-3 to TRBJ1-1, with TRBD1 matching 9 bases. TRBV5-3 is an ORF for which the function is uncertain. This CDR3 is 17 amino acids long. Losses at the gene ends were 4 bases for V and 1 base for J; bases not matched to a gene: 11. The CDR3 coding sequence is TGTGCCAGAAGCCCCACCGGGACAGGGACGAGGAACACTGAAGCTTTCTTT. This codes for CARSPTGTGTRNTEAFF.

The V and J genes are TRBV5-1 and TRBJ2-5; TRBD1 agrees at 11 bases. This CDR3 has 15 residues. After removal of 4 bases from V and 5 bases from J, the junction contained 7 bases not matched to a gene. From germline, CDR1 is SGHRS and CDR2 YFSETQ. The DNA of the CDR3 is TGCGCCAGCAGCAGGGACAGGGGGAATGGGGAGACCCAGTACTTC. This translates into CASSRDRGNGETQYF.

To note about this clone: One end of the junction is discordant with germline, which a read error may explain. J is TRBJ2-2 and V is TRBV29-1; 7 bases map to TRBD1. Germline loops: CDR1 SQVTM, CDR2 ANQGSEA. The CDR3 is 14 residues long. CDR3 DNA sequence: TGCAGCGTCCGAGGACAGGCGAAAACCGGGGAGCTGTTTTTT. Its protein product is CSVRGQAKTGELFF.

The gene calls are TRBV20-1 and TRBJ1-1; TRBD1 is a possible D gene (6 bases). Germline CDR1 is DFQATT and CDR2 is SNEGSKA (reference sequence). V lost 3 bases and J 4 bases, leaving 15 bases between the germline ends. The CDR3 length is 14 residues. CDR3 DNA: TGCAGTGCTAGTAAAGGGGGGGTCACCACTGAAGCTTTCTTT. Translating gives CSASKGGVTTEAFF.

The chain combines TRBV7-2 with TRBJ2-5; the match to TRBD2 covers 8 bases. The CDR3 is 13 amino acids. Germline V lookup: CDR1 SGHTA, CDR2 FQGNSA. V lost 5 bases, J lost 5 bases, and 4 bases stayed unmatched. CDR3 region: CASSRAGAETQYF. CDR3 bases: TGTGCCAGCAGCAGAGCGGGGGCCGAGACCCAGTACTTC. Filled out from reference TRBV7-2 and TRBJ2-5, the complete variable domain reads GAGVSQSPSNKVTEKGKDVELRCDPISGHTALYWYRQSLGQGLEFLIYFQGNSAPDKSGLPSDRFSAERTGGSVSTLTIQRTQQEDSAVYLCASSRAGAETQYFGPGTRLLVL.

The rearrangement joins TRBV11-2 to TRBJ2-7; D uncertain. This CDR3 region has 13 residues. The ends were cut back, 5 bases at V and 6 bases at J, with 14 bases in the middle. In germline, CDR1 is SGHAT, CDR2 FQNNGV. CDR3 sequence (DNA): TGTGCCAGCAGCCCGAAGTTGTCGGGCGAGCAGTACTTC. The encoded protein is CASSPKLSGEQYF.